The sequence of this T cell receptor beta chain was determined in a study of blood T cell repertoires in COVID-19. The overall study: Sample material is recorded as cDNA or gDNA derived from T cells, B-cell-depleted T cells, or PBMCs.

This table comes from immunoSEQ multiplex PCR, and its TCRdb copy is limited to in-frame clones, with some not included. Of around 71,000 clones listed, approximately 85% were seen once; the top ten hold 4% to 5.5%. Germline-derived CDR1 and CDR2 are SGHTA and FQGNSA. V was clipped by 2 bases and J by 0 bases; unmatched bases: 3. The CDR3 extends over 15 amino acids. Sample: peripheral blood. The V gene is TRBV7-2, the J gene TRBJ1-1; TRBD1 aligns across 7 bases. The clonotype originates from an elderly man with acute or convalescent COVID-19. CDR3 protein: CASSLWTGLNTEAFF. The CDR3 nucleotides are TGTGCCAGCAGCTTATGGACAGGCCTGAACACTGAAGCTTTCTTT.